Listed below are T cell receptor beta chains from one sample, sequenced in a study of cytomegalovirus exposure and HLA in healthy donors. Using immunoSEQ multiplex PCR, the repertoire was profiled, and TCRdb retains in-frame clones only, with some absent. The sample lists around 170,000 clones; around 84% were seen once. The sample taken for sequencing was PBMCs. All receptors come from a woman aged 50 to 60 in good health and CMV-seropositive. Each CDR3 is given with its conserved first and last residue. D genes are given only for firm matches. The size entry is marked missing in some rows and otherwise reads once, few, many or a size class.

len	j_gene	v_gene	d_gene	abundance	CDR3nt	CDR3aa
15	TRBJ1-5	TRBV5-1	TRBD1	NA	TGCGCCAGCAGCATACAGGGGGATGTCAATCAGCCCCAGCATTTT	CASSIQGDVNQPQHF
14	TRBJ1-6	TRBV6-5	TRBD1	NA	TGTGCCAGCAGTTGGACAGGGAAGGATTCACCCCTCCACTTT	CASSWTGKDSPLHF
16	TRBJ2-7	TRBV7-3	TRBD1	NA	TGTGCCAGCAGCTACTCTACCGGGACAGGACCCTACGAGCAGTACTTC	CASSYSTGTGPYEQYF
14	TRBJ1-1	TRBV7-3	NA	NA	TGTGCCAGCAGCTTAGGTACAGGGAACACTGAAGCTTTCTTT	CASSLGTGNTEAFF
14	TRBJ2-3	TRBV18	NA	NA	TGTGCCAGCTCACCACCCACTAACACAGATACGCAGTATTTT	CASSPPTNTDTQYF
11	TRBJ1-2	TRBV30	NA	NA	TGTGCCTGGAGAGAGACAGGTGGCTACACCTTC	CAWRETGGYTF
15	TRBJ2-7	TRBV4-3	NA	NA	TGCGCCAGCAGCCAAGATAACAGCCAGCCCTACGAGCAGTACTTC	CASSQDNSQPYEQYF
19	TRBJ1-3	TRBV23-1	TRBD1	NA	TGCGCCAGCAGTCAGGTCCTCCTGGACAGGGGAATCTCCGGAAACACCATATATTTT	CASSQVLLDRGISGNTIYF
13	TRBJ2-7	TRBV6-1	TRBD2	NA	TGTGCCAGCAGTGAGGGACTAGGATCCGAGCAGTACTTC	CASSEGLGSEQYF
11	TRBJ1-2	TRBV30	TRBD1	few	TGTGCCTTGACAGGGGACGGTGGCTACACCTTC	CALTGDGGYTF
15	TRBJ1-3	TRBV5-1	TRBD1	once	TGCGCCAGCAGCCTGGACAGGTCTTCTGGAAACACCATATATTTT	CASSLDRSSGNTIYF
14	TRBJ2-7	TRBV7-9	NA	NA	TGTGCCAGCAGCTTAGGGGAGGTCTCCCACGAGCAGTACTTC	CASSLGEVSHEQYF
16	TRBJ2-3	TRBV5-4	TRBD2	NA	TGTGCCAGCAGCTTGATGACTAGCGGGGCGACAGATACGCAGTATTTT	CASSLMTSGATDTQYF
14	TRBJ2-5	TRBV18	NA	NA	TGTGCCAGCCGAGGAACCTTAGAGGGAGAGACCCAGTACTTC	CASRGTLEGETQYF
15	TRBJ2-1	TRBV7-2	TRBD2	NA	TGTGCCAGCACCTGGGGACTAGCAGAGTACAATGAGCAGTTCTTC	CASTWGLAEYNEQFF